Following are 8 T cell receptor beta chains from one sample sequenced in a study of T cells after yellow fever vaccination. TCRdb re-called the 5' RACE reads through MiXCR, storing one row per CDR3 protein. The top ten clones hold more than 12% of a sample with 500,000 to 650,000 distinct CDR3 sequences, roughly an eighth of them seen once. Sequenced material: PBMCs, taken on the day of the yellow fever booster vaccination. These receptor sequences come from a man aged 30 to 39 who received the YFV17D yellow fever vaccine.

The gene calls are TRBV12-3 or TRBV12-4 and TRBJ1-2, with D unresolved. Trimming removed 5 bases from V and 0 bases from J, with 4 bases in between. This CDR3 has 12 amino acids. The CDR3 DNA follows: TGTGCCAGCAGTGGAACTAACTATGGCTACACCTTC. Encoded protein: CASSGTNYGYTF.

This clonotype showed up just a few times. CDR3 DNA sequence: TGTGCCAGCAGTCAGGGGACTTCCACTGAAGCTTTCTTT. Protein: CASSQGTSTEAFF. V is TRBV6-2 or TRBV6-3 and J is TRBJ1-1; weak D call: TRBD1 (6 bases). Germline-derived CDR1 and CDR2 are MNHEY and SVGEGT. Trimming took 5 bases from V and 4 from J, leaving 11 bases between them. The CDR3 has 13 residues.

This clonotype was seen more than once but under ten times. The chain couples TRBV6-4 to TRBJ2-2; either TRBD1 or TRBD2 may supply D (5 bases each). CDR3 length: 17 amino acids. Germline V gene sequence: CDR1 MRHNA, CDR2 SNTAGT. V was cut by 0 bases and J by 4 bases, with 15 bases left in between. In DNA form, the CDR3 reads TGTGCCAGCAGTGACTCGACACTGGCAGGGAGCACCGGGGAGCTGTTTTTT. It yields the protein CASSDSTLAGSTGELFF.

This rearrangement joins TRBV6-2 or TRBV6-3 to TRBJ1-1; no reliable D call. The V end was cut by 0 bases, the J end by 7 bases, with 6 bases between. CDR3 length: 12 amino acids. In germline, CDR1 is MNHEY, CDR2 SVGEGT. CDR3 amino acids: CASSYSRGEAFF. The CDR3 coding sequence is TGTGCCAGCAGTTACTCGCGAGGTGAAGCTTTCTTT.

This chain connects TRBV6-5 to TRBJ1-5; perhaps TRBD1 as D (5 bases). Trimming shortened V by 5 bases and J by 3 bases, and 11 bases separated the two germline ends. The germline V gene has CDR1 MNHEY and CDR2 SVGAGI. The length of the CDR3 is 14 residues. Here the CDR3 DNA reads TGTGCCAGCAGTAACACAGGTTTCAATCAGCCCCAGCATTTT. Protein: CASSNTGFNQPQHF.

V gene TRBV15 combines with J gene TRBJ2-1; no clear D. V lost 0 bases and J 9 bases, leaving 0 bases between the germline ends. Germline V gives CDR1 LNHNV, CDR2 YYDKDF (reference sequence). The CDR3 covers 10 residues. The CDR3 DNA reads TGTGCCACCAGCAGAGATGAGCAGTTCTTC. Amino acid sequence: CATSRDEQFF.

The chain links TRBV7-6 to TRBJ2-1; 8 nucleotides agree with TRBD2. The CDR3 spans 14 residues. Germline V gives CDR1 SGHVS, CDR2 FNYEAQ. With V trimmed by 3 bases and J by 8 bases, 6 bases remained unmatched. CDR3 sequence: CASSFNGRAHEQFF. CDR3 bases: TGTGCCAGCAGCTTTAACGGGAGGGCACATGAGCAGTTCTTC.

The chain links TRBV10-3 to TRBJ1-1; D gene ambiguous. V was clipped by 7 bases and J by 3 bases, with 9 bases between them. Germline CDR1 is ENHRY and CDR2 is SYGVKD. The CDR3 is 12 amino acids. The CDR3: CAITGAHTEAFF. CDR3 in DNA: TGTGCCATCACCGGCGCCCACACTGAAGCTTTCTTT.